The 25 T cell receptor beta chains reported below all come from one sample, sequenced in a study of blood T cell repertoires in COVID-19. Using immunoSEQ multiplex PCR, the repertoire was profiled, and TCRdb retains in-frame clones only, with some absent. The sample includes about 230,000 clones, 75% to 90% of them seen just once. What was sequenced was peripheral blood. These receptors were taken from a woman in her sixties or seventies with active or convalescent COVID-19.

CDR3 sequence: CASSRAGEETQYF. CDR3 nucleotide sequence: TGTGCCAGTAGTAGGGCAGGGGAAGAGACCCAGTACTTC. The V and J genes are TRBV19 and TRBJ2-5; D may be TRBD1 (6 bases). The CDR3 has 13 amino acids. V lost 4 bases to trimming and J lost 3 bases, with 9 bases between them. Germline V gene lookup returns CDR1 LNHDA and CDR2 SQIVND (reference sequence).

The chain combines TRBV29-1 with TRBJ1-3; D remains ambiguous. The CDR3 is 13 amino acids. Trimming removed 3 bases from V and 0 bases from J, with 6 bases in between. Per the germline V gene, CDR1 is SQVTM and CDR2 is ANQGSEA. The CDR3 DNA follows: TGCAGCGTTGAGGCCTCCTCTGGAAACACCATATATTTT. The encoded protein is CSVEASSGNTIYF.

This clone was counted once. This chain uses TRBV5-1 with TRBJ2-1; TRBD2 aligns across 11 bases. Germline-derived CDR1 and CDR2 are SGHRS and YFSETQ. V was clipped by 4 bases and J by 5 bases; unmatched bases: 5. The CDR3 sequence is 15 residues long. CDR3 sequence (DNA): TGCGCCAGCAGCCAGGGACTAGCGGCAAACAATGAGCAGTTCTTC. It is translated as CASSQGLAANNEQFF.

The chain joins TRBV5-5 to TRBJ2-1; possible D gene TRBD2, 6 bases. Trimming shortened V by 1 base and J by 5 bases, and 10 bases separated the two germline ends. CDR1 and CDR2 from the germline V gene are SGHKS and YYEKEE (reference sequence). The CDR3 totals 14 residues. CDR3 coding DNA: TGTGCCAGCAGCTTGATGGGACTTAACAATGAGCAGTTCTTC. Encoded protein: CASSLMGLNNEQFF. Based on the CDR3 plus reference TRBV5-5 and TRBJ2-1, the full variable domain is DAGVTQSPTHLIKTRGQQVTLRCSPISGHKSVSWYQQVLGQGPQFIFQYYEKEERGRGNFPDRFSARQFPNYSSELNVNALLLGDSALYLCASSLMGLNNEQFFGPGTRLTVL.

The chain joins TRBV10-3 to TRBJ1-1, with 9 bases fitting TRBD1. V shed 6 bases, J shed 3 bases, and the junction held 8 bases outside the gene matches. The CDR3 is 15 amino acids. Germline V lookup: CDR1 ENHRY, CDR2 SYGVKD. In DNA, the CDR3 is TGTGCCATCAGCCCTACAGGGGGCCGGGACACTGAAGCTTTCTTT. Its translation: CAISPTGGRDTEAFF.

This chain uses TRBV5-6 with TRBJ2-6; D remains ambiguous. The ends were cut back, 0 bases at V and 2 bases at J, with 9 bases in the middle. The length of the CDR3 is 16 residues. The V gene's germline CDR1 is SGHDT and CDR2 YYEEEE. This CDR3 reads CASSLDRVPGANVLTF. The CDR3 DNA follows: TGTGCCAGCAGCTTGGATCGGGTCCCTGGGGCCAACGTCCTGACTTTC.

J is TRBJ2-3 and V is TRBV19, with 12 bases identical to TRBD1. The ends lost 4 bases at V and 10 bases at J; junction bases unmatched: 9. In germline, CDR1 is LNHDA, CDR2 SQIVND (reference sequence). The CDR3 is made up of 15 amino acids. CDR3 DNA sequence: TGTGCCAGTAGTACGGGACAGGGGGCCTCCATACCGCAGTATTTT. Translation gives CASSTGQGASIPQYF.

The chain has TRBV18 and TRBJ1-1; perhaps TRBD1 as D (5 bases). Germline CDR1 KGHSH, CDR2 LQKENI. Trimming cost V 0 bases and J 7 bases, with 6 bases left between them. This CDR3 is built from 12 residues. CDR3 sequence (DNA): TGTGCCAGCTCACCACCCGACAGTGAAGCTTTCTTT. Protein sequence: CASSPPDSEAFF.

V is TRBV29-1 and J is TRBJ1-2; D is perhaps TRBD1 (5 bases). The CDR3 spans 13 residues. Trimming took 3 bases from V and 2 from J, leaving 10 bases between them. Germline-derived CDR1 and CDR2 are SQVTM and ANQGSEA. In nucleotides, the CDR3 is TGCAGCGTTGAGAGGCGGGACAACTATGGCTACACCTTC. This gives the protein CSVERRDNYGYTF.

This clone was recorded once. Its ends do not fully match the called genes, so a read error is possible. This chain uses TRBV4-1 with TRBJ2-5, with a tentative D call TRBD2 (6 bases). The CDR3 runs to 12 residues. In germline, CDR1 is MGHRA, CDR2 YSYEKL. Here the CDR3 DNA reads TGCGCCAGCAGCCAACATGGGCGGGACTTAGACTTC. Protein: CASSQHGRDLDF.

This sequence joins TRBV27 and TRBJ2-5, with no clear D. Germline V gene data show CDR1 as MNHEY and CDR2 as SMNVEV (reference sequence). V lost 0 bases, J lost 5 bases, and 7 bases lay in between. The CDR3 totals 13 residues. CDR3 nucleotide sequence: TGTGCCAGCAGTTTATCGAGGTGGGAGACCCAGTACTTC. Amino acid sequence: CASSLSRWETQYF.

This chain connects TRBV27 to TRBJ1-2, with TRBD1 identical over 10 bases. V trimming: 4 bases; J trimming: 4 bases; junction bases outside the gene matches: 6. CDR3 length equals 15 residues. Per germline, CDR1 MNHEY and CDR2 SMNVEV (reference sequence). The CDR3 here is CASSSATGGGYGYTF. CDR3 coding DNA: TGTGCCAGCAGTTCAGCGACAGGGGGCGGCTATGGCTACACCTTC.

The CDR3 loop is CASSQDPTGGGNTGELFF. The DNA for the CDR3 is TGCGCCAGCAGCCAGGACCCAACGGGCGGGGGGAACACCGGGGAGCTGTTTTTT. The rearrangement uses TRBV4-3 and TRBJ2-2; 7 bases are a match to TRBD2. Germline V gene data show CDR1 as LGHNA and CDR2 as YSLEER. V shed 3 bases, J shed 1 base, and the junction held 11 bases outside the gene matches. This CDR3 comprises 18 residues.

The CDR3 sequence: CASSLAGRGRWEQYF. The CDR3 DNA reads as TGTGCCAGCAGCCTAGCAGGAAGGGGAAGGTGGGAGCAGTACTTC. The chain links TRBV3-1 (or the pseudogene TRBV3-2) to TRBJ2-7, with D tentatively TRBD1 (5 bases). Germline CDR1 reads LGHDT; CDR2 reads YNNKEL (reference sequence). The V and J ends lost 4 bases and 7 bases respectively, with 20 bases between them. The CDR3 consists of 15 residues.

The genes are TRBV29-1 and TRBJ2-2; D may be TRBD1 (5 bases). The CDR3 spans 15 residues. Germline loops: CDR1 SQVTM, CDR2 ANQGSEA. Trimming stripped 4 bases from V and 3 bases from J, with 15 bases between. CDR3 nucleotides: TGCAGCGTTGCCATTAGCAGGGTAGACACCGGGGAGCTGTTTTTT. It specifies CSVAISRVDTGELFF.

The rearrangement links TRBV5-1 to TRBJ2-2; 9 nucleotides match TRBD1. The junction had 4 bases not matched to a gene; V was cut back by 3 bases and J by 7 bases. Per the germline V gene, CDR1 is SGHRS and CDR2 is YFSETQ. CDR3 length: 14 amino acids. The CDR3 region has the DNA TGCGCCAGCAGCTGGGACAGGGAGGTCGGGGAGCTGTTTTTT. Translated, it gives CASSWDREVGELFF.

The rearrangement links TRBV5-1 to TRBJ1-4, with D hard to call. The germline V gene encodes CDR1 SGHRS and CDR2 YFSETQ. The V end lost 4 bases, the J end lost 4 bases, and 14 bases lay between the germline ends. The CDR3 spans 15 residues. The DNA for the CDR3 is TGCGCCAGCAGCCCTGGCCGATCGAATAATGAAAAACTGTTTTTT. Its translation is CASSPGRSNNEKLFF.

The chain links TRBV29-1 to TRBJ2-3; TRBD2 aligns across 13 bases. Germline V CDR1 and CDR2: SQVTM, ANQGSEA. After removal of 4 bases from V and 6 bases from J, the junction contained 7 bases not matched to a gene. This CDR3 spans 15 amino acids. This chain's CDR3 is CSVARTSGRLDTQYF. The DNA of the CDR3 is TGCAGCGTTGCCCGGACTAGCGGGAGACTGGATACGCAGTATTTT.

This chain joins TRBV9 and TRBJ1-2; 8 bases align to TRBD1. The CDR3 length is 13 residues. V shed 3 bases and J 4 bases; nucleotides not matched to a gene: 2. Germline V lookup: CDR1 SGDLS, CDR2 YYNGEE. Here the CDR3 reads CASSGTGTYGYTF. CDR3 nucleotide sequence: TGTGCCAGCAGCGGGACAGGGACCTATGGCTACACCTTC. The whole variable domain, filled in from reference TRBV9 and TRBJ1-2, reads DSGVTQTPKHLITATGQRVTLRCSPRSGDLSVYWYQQSLDQGLQFLIQYYNGEERAKGNILERFSAQQFPDLHSELNLSSLELGDSALYFCASSGTGTYGYTFGSGTRLTVV.

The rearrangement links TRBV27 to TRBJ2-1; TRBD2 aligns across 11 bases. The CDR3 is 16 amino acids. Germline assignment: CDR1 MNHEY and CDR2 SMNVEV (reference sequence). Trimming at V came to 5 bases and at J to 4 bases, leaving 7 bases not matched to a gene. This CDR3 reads CASSRELAGVYNEQFF. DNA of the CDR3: TGTGCCAGCAGTCGCGAACTAGCGGGAGTGTACAATGAGCAGTTCTTC.

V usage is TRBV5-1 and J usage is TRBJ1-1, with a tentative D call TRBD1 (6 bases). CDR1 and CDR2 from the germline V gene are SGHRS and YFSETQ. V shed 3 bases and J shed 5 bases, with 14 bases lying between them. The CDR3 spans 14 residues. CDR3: CASSWGSGETEAFF. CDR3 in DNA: TGCGCCAGCAGCTGGGGGTCAGGGGAGACTGAAGCTTTCTTT.

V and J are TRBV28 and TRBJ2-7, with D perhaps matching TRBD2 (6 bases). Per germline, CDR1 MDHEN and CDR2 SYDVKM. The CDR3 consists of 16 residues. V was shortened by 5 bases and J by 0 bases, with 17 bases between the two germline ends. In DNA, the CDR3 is TGTGCCAGCAGTCCCCAAGCGGGCACATCCTCCTACGAGCAGTACTTC. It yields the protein CASSPQAGTSSYEQYF.

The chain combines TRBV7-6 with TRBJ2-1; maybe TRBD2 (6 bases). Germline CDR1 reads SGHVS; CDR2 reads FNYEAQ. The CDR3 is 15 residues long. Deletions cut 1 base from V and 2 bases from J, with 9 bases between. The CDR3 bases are TGTGCCAGCAGCTTAGAAGGCGGGGCCTACAATGAGCAGTTCTTC. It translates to CASSLEGGAYNEQFF.

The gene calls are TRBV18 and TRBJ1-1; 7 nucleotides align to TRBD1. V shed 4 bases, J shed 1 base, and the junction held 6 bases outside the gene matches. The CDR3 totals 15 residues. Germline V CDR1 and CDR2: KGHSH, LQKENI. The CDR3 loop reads CASSLRDSPNTEAFF. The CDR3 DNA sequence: TGTGCCAGCTCACTACGGGACAGTCCGAACACTGAAGCTTTCTTT.

In nucleotides, the CDR3 is TGTGCCAGCAGTGAGGGCAGAAACACTGAAGCTTTCTTT. It translates to CASSEGRNTEAFF. This sequence joins TRBV2 and TRBJ1-1; D gene ambiguous. The CDR3 covers 13 residues. V was shortened by 3 bases and J by 2 bases, with 7 bases between the two germline ends. Germline values: CDR1 SNHLY, CDR2 FYNNEI.